The next 10 T cell receptor beta chains were all read from a single sample in a study of CD8 T cells in ankylosing spondylitis. TCRdb analysed the 5' RACE reads with MiXCR anew, one entry per CDR3 protein. The data show fewer than 550,000 distinct CDR3 sequences, with over 4% seen just once and 3% to 4% held by the top ten. Findings and caveats of the study: In ankylosing spondylitis blood, a motif of roughly 8 highly homologous TCR beta variants appeared characteristic.

What these receptors recognize is not known. Sequencing was performed on blood, either unsorted or a sorted T cell fraction (not recorded which). The receptors derive from a male donor with ankylosing spondylitis.

This clonotype was seen a few times. This sequence joins TRBV6-2 or TRBV6-3 and TRBJ1-5; D not resolved. Germline CDR1 is MNHEY and CDR2 is SVGEGT. There are 14 residues in the CDR3. V lost 5 bases and J lost 5, with 13 bases in between. The CDR3 DNA reads TGTGCCAGCAGTCGCAGCCACTACGATCAGCCCCAGCATTTT. It yields the protein CASSRSHYDQPQHF.

This clonotype was seen repeatedly, ten times or more. The chain uses TRBV6-5 and TRBJ1-6, with D possibly being TRBD1 (6 bases). Germline loops: CDR1 MNHEY, CDR2 SVGAGI. The length of the CDR3 is 17 residues. Trimming took off 0 bases at V and 7 bases at J, with 16 bases between the two ends. The CDR3 sequence is CASSYSQTGHQNSPLHF. The CDR3 nucleotides are TGTGCCAGCAGTTACTCCCAAACGGGACACCAGAATTCACCCCTCCACTTT.

This clonotype was counted many times. The V call is TRBV6-4, the J call TRBJ1-2, with D possibly TRBD1 on 6 matching bases. From germline, CDR1 is MRHNA and CDR2 SNTAGT. Trimming removed 2 bases from V and 6 bases from J, with 19 bases in between. The CDR3 is 16 residues long. The CDR3 DNA is TGTGCCAGCAGTGACCATTACAGGGATCTACGAAATGGCTACACCTTC. Its protein product is CASSDHYRDLRNGYTF.

This chain links TRBV27 with TRBJ2-7; no firm D call. The CDR3 runs to 14 residues. Germline lookup yields CDR1 MNHEY and CDR2 SMNVEV (reference sequence). V gave up 6 bases and J gave up 0 bases, with 12 bases separating them. In DNA, the CDR3 is TGTGCCAGCAGCCCGACGGATAGCTCCTACGAGCAGTACTTC. Protein product: CASSPTDSSYEQYF.

The table lists this clonotype with many counts. The chain couples TRBV29-1 to TRBJ2-1, with TRBD2 matching 7 bases. The CDR3 has 13 residues. CDR1 SQVTM and CDR2 ANQGSEA come from the germline V gene. J gave up 7 bases and V 1 base, and 4 bases lay outside the gene matches. CDR3 DNA sequence: TGCAGCGTTGAAGTTTGGGAGGGAAATGAGCAGTTCTTC. Encoded protein: CSVEVWEGNEQFF.

This clonotype was counted a few times. This chain links TRBV5-1 with TRBJ2-7, with D possibly TRBD2 on 6 matching bases. Trimming shortened V by 0 bases and J by 1 base, and 17 bases separated the two germline ends. CDR1 is SGHRS and CDR2 is YFSETQ in the germline V gene. CDR3 size: 17 residues. The CDR3 DNA follows: TGCGCCAGCAGCTTGGGGGGAGGACCGCCCAGGTCCTACGAGCAGTACTTC. Translating gives CASSLGGGPPRSYEQYF.

In its sample, this clonotype was seen many times. V is TRBV12-3 or TRBV12-4 and J is TRBJ1-3; 9 nucleotides agree with TRBD1. There are 15 residues in the CDR3. Trimming at V came to 6 bases and at J to 5 bases, leaving 8 bases not matched to a gene. In DNA, the CDR3 is TGTGCCAGCAGCGGTGGGACAGGGTACCGAAACACCATATATTTT. The encoded protein is CASSGGTGYRNTIYF.

The chain uses TRBV27 and TRBJ2-1; D perhaps matches TRBD1 (6 bases). Germline V gene lookup returns CDR1 MNHEY and CDR2 SMNVEV (reference sequence). The CDR3 is 15 residues long. The V and J ends lost 8 bases and 0 bases respectively, with 14 bases between them. The CDR3 coding sequence is TGTGCCAGCTGCGACAGGTCGTTCTCCTACAATGAGCAGTTCTTC. It is translated as CASCDRSFSYNEQFF.

This clonotype was observed at least ten times. The chain carries TRBV29-1 and TRBJ2-3; maybe TRBD2 (5 bases). The germline gives CDR1 SQVTM, CDR2 ANQGSEA. This CDR3 region has 11 residues. Between the trimmed V and J ends, which lost 7 bases and 6 bases, there was a span of 11 bases. The CDR3 DNA follows: TGCAGCGACGGGAACCCGGATACGCAGTATTTT. Its translation: CSDGNPDTQYF.

V is TRBV11-2 and J is TRBJ2-2; D may be TRBD2 (5 bases). V dropped 5 bases and J dropped 7 bases, with 20 bases sitting between them. CDR1 and CDR2 from the germline V gene are SGHAT and FQNNGV. The CDR3 covers 16 residues. In nucleotides, the CDR3 is TGTGCCAGCAGCGGCCGAGGGAGTGGGAAGGACGGGGAGCTGTTTTTT. It translates to CASSGRGSGKDGELFF. The full variable domain, its missing parts supplied by reference TRBV11-2 and TRBJ2-2, is EAGVAQSPRYKIIEKRQSVAFWCNPISGHATLYWYQQILGQGPKLLIQFQNNGVVDDSQLPKDRFSAERLKGVDSTLKIQPAKLEDSAVYLCASSGRGSGKDGELFFGEGSRLTVL.